The 12 T cell receptor beta chains presented below share a single source sample, sequenced in a study of T cell responses to AZD1222 COVID-19 vaccine. The assay was immunoSEQ multiplex PCR, and TCRdb's table has in-frame clones only and misses some. The table shows roughly 120,000 clones, with roughly nine tenths occurring only once. Sequencing was performed on peripheral blood, taken 28 days after the second AZD1222 dose. The receptors stem from an adult who received the AZD1222 COVID-19 vaccine.

CDR3 DNA: TGTGCCATCAGTGAATATGGGAGTCAGCCCCAGCATTTT. This translates into CAISEYGSQPQHF. The rearrangement joins TRBV10-3 to TRBJ1-5; D is unclear. With 3 bases removed from V and 6 bases from J, the gap between germline ends came to 9 bases. Germline V gene sequence: CDR1 ENHRY, CDR2 SYGVKD. The CDR3 is made up of 13 amino acids.

The chain combines TRBV28 with TRBJ1-1, with D hard to call. The CDR3 loop spans 15 amino acids. Trimming left V 2 bases short and J 1 base short, with 11 bases between. CDR1 and CDR2 from the germline V gene are MDHEN and SYDVKM. CDR3 sequence: CASSLEGWGNTEAFF. The CDR3 region has the DNA TGTGCCAGCAGTTTAGAGGGATGGGGGAACACTGAAGCTTTCTTT.

V is TRBV5-1 and J is TRBJ2-5; 8 bases line up with TRBD1. The V gene end was trimmed by 4 bases and the J gene end by 5 bases; junction bases not matched to a gene: 7. CDR1 SGHRS and CDR2 YFSETQ come from the germline V gene. The CDR3 loop spans 14 amino acids. The CDR3 loop reads CASSQQGAEETQYF. CDR3 DNA: TGCGCCAGCAGCCAGCAGGGGGCTGAGGAGACCCAGTACTTC.

CDR3 protein: CASSLEQNTEAFF. Here the CDR3 DNA reads TGCGCCAGCAGCTTGGAACAGAACACTGAAGCTTTCTTT. The chain joins TRBV5-1 to TRBJ1-1; unclear D gene. CDR3 length equals 13 residues. Deletions cut 0 bases from V and 1 base from J, with 4 bases between. Germline CDR1 and CDR2: SGHRS and YFSETQ.

V gene TRBV6-1 combines with J gene TRBJ2-3; 7 nucleotides align to TRBD2. With V trimmed by 2 bases and J by 4 bases, 9 bases remained unmatched. CDR3 length equals 16 residues. Germline assignment: CDR1 MNHNS and CDR2 SASEGT. CDR3 sequence reads: CASSEQGEGAADTQYF. The CDR3 nucleotides are TGTGCCAGCAGTGAACAAGGGGAGGGTGCCGCAGATACGCAGTATTTT.

The J gene is TRBJ2-1, the V gene TRBV5-1, with D perhaps matching TRBD1 or TRBD2 (5 bases each). Deletions cut 0 bases from V and 0 bases from J, with 10 bases between. Per the germline V gene, CDR1 is SGHRS and CDR2 is YFSETQ. The CDR3 loop spans 16 amino acids. The CDR3 DNA reads as TGCGCCAGCAGCTTGGACGGGGCAAGCTCCTACAATGAGCAGTTCTTC. Translated, it gives CASSLDGASSYNEQFF.

The chain links TRBV9 to TRBJ2-1; 8 bases are a match to TRBD2. Losses at the gene ends were 4 bases for V and 8 bases for J; bases not matched to a gene: 14. Germline CDR1 reads SGDLS; CDR2 reads YYNGEE. The CDR3 spans 16 residues. This CDR3 reads CASSLSVAGGSYEQFF. CDR3 DNA sequence: TGTGCCAGCAGCCTTAGTGTCGCGGGAGGCAGCTATGAGCAGTTCTTC.

The chain employs TRBV27 and TRBJ2-7; TRBD2 agrees at 7 bases. There are 15 residues in the CDR3. The J segment lost 6 bases and the V segment lost 3 bases, leaving 11 bases of the junction unmatched. Germline loops: CDR1 MNHEY, CDR2 SMNVEV (reference sequence). This CDR3 reads CASSLGGGPWSEQYF. The CDR3 nucleotides are TGTGCCAGCAGTTTGGGGGGAGGGCCATGGAGCGAGCAGTACTTC.

This chain joins TRBV19 and TRBJ2-6, with D maybe TRBD1 (5 bases). V was clipped by 1 base and J by 2 bases, with 15 bases between them. CDR1 and CDR2 from the germline V gene are LNHDA and SQIVND (reference sequence). This CDR3 has 18 residues. The CDR3 protein is CASSIGRGVVAGANVLTF. CDR3 coding DNA: TGTGCCAGTAGTATAGGTAGGGGCGTAGTGGCTGGGGCCAACGTCCTGACTTTC.

This clone was counted a single time. The gene calls are TRBV3-1 (or the pseudogene TRBV3-2) and TRBJ2-1; TRBD2 matches 10 bases. Germline values: CDR1 LGHDT, CDR2 YNNKEL (reference sequence). J gave up 5 bases and V 4 bases, and 2 bases lay outside the gene matches. The length of the CDR3 is 14 residues. CDR3 protein: CASSLLAGDNEQFF. The DNA for the CDR3 is TGTGCCAGCAGCCTCCTAGCGGGAGACAATGAGCAGTTCTTC.

The V call is TRBV5-1, the J call TRBJ1-5; a possible D gene is TRBD1 (6 bases). Germline assignment: CDR1 SGHRS and CDR2 YFSETQ. The CDR3 spans 14 residues. The V end was cut by 2 bases, the J end by 5 bases, with 11 bases between. The CDR3 protein is CASSFSGGHQPQHF. As DNA, the CDR3 is TGCGCCAGCAGCTTTTCGGGGGGGCATCAGCCCCAGCATTTT.

The rearrangement uses TRBV19 and TRBJ2-7; D is undetermined. Trimming took 10 bases from V and 3 from J, leaving 19 bases between them. Germline CDR1 is LNHDA and CDR2 is SQIVND (reference sequence). The CDR3 covers 14 residues. DNA of the CDR3: TGTGCCACCGAACGGGCCGCTTCCCTCTACGAGCAGTACTTC. It translates to CATERAASLYEQYF.